These 10 T cell receptor beta chains came from one sample sequenced in a study of blood T cell repertoires in COVID-19. The protocol was immunoSEQ multiplex PCR, while the TCRdb copy is restricted to in-frame clones and leaves out a portion. This table holds fewer than 300,000 clones, 70% to 90% found once. Sequencing used peripheral blood. The receptors derive from a woman in her thirties with COVID-19, enrolled during active disease.

The chain carries TRBV11-3 and TRBJ1-3, with 7 bases that match TRBD1. With 4 bases clipped from V and 2 bases from J, the junction kept 8 bases outside the gene matches. CDR3 length: 16 residues. CDR1 is SGHNT, CDR2 YENEEA, per germline. CDR3 in DNA: TGTGCCAGCAGCTGCCTAGACAGGGCGCCTGGAAACACCATATATTTT. It encodes CASSCLDRAPGNTIYF.

This clone appeared a few times. The V gene is TRBV3-1 (or the pseudogene TRBV3-2), the J gene TRBJ1-2, with 7 bases lining up with TRBD1. Germline assignment: CDR1 LGHDT and CDR2 YNNKEL (reference sequence). The ends lost 8 bases at V and 9 bases at J; junction bases unmatched: 12. The CDR3 length is 13 residues. The CDR3 here is CASVDRDVRSYTF. The DNA for the CDR3 is TGTGCCAGCGTAGACAGGGACGTAAGAAGCTACACCTTC.

The chain couples TRBV2 to TRBJ2-1; D is possibly TRBD1 (6 bases). The CDR3 is 17 amino acids. Trimming took off 5 bases at V and 1 base at J, with 18 bases between the two ends. Germline-derived CDR1 and CDR2 are SNHLY and FYNNEI. The CDR3 bases are TGTGCCAGCAGTTCCAATCTACCGGGACAATCCTACAATGAGCAGTTCTTC. Its translation is CASSSNLPGQSYNEQFF.

This chain links TRBV5-6 with TRBJ1-4, with D unresolved. This CDR3 region has 13 residues. The germline V gene has CDR1 SGHDT and CDR2 YYEEEE. The ends were cut back, 2 bases at V and 8 bases at J, with 10 bases in the middle. The CDR3 nucleotides read TGTGCCAGCAGCTTTTGGGGAGGGGAAAAACTGTTTTTT. Protein product: CASSFWGGEKLFF.

This sequence joins TRBV5-1 and TRBJ1-1, with 8 bases that match TRBD1. Germline V gene lookup returns CDR1 SGHRS and CDR2 YFSETQ. After removal of 6 bases from V and 0 bases from J, the junction contained 7 bases not matched to a gene. There are 15 residues in the CDR3. DNA for the CDR3: TGCGCCAGCACCATACAGGGACAGGTGAACACTGAAGCTTTCTTT. Its protein product is CASTIQGQVNTEAFF.

DNA for the CDR3: TGTGCCAGCAGCTTAGACCAGGGAGGTGAAGCTTTCTTT. It translates to CASSLDQGGEAFF. The chain uses TRBV5-4 and TRBJ1-1; a weak D match, TRBD1 (5 bases). Looked up from germline, CDR1 is SGHNT and CDR2 is YYREEE (reference sequence). This CDR3 has 13 residues. Trimming cost V 2 bases and J 7 bases, with 12 bases left between them.

The genes are TRBV7-9 and TRBJ2-1; D possibly corresponds to TRBD1 (5 bases). With 5 bases removed from V and 8 bases from J, the gap between germline ends came to 13 bases. Per germline, CDR1 SEHNR and CDR2 FQNEAQ (reference sequence). The CDR3 is made up of 13 amino acids. The CDR3 spells CASSSVGVDEQFF. Written as DNA, the CDR3 is TGTGCCAGCAGCAGCGTAGGGGTTGATGAGCAGTTCTTC.

In regard to this clone: Other DNA sequences in this sample translate to the same CDR3. V usage is TRBV19 and J usage is TRBJ1-2; D gene unclear. CDR1 and CDR2 (germline): LNHDA, SQIVND (reference sequence). This CDR3 contains 14 residues. The V end lost 2 bases, the J end lost 1 base, and 8 bases lay between the germline ends. CDR3 protein: CASSIPTGNYGYTF. The DNA of the CDR3 is TGTGCCAGTAGTATACCGACGGGTAACTATGGCTACACCTTC.

The chain combines TRBV5-4 with TRBJ2-3, with D uncertain. The CDR3 has 14 residues. V gave up 0 bases and J gave up 4 bases, with 9 bases separating them. CDR1 is SGHNT, CDR2 YYREEE, per germline (reference sequence). CDR3 bases: TGTGCCAGCAGCTTGGCTTACCCGGCAGATACGCAGTATTTT. Protein product: CASSLAYPADTQYF.

This rearrangement joins TRBV28 to TRBJ1-1, with D possibly being TRBD1 (5 bases). The germline gives CDR1 MDHEN, CDR2 SYDVKM. This CDR3 contains 12 residues. The V end lost 9 bases, the J end lost 3 bases, and 11 bases lay between the germline ends. Written as DNA, the CDR3 is TGTGCCAGTGCGACAGAGGACACTGAAGCTTTCTTT. Residues: CASATEDTEAFF.